The 25 T cell receptor beta chains given below trace back to one sample, sequenced in a study of blood T cell repertoires in COVID-19. Libraries were prepared by immunoSEQ multiplex PCR; TCRdb keeps only in-frame clonotypes and omits some of them. Here the sample spans a few hundred thousand clones, roughly 88% being singletons. Sample: peripheral blood. The receptors here all came from a man older than 75 with acute or convalescent COVID-19.

The chain is built from TRBV4-2 and TRBJ1-2; D ambiguous. The CDR3 is 15 residues long. V was shortened by 4 bases and J by 0 bases, with 12 bases between the two germline ends. CDR1 is LGHNA, CDR2 YNFKEQ, per germline. The CDR3 loop reads CASSLTREANYGYTF. CDR3 nucleotide sequence: TGTGCCAGCAGCCTGACTCGGGAGGCTAACTATGGCTACACCTTC.

The chain carries TRBV12-3 or TRBV12-4 and TRBJ1-1, with D uncertain. V shed 2 bases and J shed 6 bases, with 10 bases lying between them. The CDR3 extends over 13 amino acids. In nucleotides, the CDR3 is TGTGCCAGCAGTTTACTGGCAGAGGCTGAAGCTTTCTTT. Protein: CASSLLAEAEAFF.

The V call is TRBV5-1, the J call TRBJ1-5, with 11 positions matching TRBD1. The CDR3 extends over 16 amino acids. Germline V CDR1 and CDR2: SGHRS, YFSETQ. Trimming cost V 4 bases and J 1 base; bases outside gene matches: 4. The CDR3 region has the DNA TGCGCCAGCAGCCCTGGACAGGGGGCCAGCAATCAGCCCCAGCATTTT. This sequence encodes CASSPGQGASNQPQHF. The full variable domain, with the rest looked up from reference TRBV5-1 and TRBJ1-5, is KAGVTQTPRYLIKTRGQQVTLSCSPISGHRSVSWYQQTPGQGLQFLFEYFSETQRNKGNFPGRFSGRQFSNSRSEMNVSTLELGDSALYLCASSPGQGASNQPQHFGDGTRLSIL.

The chain couples TRBV6-2 or TRBV6-3 to TRBJ2-5; D is possibly TRBD1 (5 bases). The CDR3 runs 12 residues. V dropped 0 bases and J dropped 12 bases, with 11 bases sitting between them. CDR1 MNHEY and CDR2 SVGEGT come from the germline V gene. DNA for the CDR3: TGTGCCAGCAGTTACTCAACAGGACCAAAGTACTTC. Translating gives CASSYSTGPKYF.

This clone was observed a handful of times. The gene calls are TRBV27 and TRBJ1-6, with D perhaps matching TRBD1 (6 bases). CDR1 is MNHEY, CDR2 SMNVEV, per germline (reference sequence). The CDR3 is 14 residues long. V was pared by 9 bases and J by 2 bases, with 11 bases between. The CDR3 DNA reads as TGTGCCAGTCGGGGGGGCGCCTATAATTCACCCCTCCACTTT. This codes for CASRGGAYNSPLHF.

The chain links TRBV4-3 to TRBJ2-7; perhaps TRBD2 as D (6 bases). The V gene's germline CDR1 is LGHNA and CDR2 YSLEER. CDR3 size: 17 residues. The ends were cut back, 0 bases at V and 2 bases at J, with 17 bases in the middle. This CDR3 reads CASSQDGAGWHPYEQYF. For the CDR3, the DNA is TGCGCCAGCAGCCAAGATGGGGCGGGGTGGCACCCCTACGAGCAGTACTTC.

The J gene is TRBJ2-5, the V gene TRBV18; TRBD2 agrees at 8 bases. This CDR3 is built from 15 residues. Germline V lookup: CDR1 KGHSH, CDR2 LQKENI. V trimming: 5 bases; J trimming: 1 base; junction bases outside the gene matches: 6. The CDR3 protein is CASSALSGGQETQYF. The CDR3 DNA sequence: TGTGCCAGCTCAGCTTTGAGCGGGGGCCAAGAGACCCAGTACTTC.

As regards this clone: This sample also contains other DNA sequences that code for the same CDR3. The chain couples TRBV28 to TRBJ1-2; D remains ambiguous. The CDR3 covers 12 residues. Trimming stripped 2 bases from V and 5 bases from J, with 6 bases between. CDR1 and CDR2 (germline): MDHEN, SYDVKM. In nucleotides, the CDR3 is TGTGCCAGCAGTTTAGCGGCTTATGGCTACACCTTC. Encoded protein: CASSLAAYGYTF.

The CDR3 nucleotides are TGTGCCAGCAGCCAATCCGGGGGGAACCGTGGCTACACCTTC. This translates into CASSQSGGNRGYTF. J is TRBJ1-2 and V is TRBV3-1 (or the pseudogene TRBV3-2); perhaps TRBD1 as D (5 bases). V lost 2 bases to trimming and J lost 7 bases, with 14 bases between them. This CDR3 spans 14 amino acids. Germline CDR1 reads LGHDT; CDR2 reads YNNKEL (reference sequence).

V usage is TRBV7-9 and J usage is TRBJ2-7; no firm D call. Germline V gene lookup returns CDR1 SEHNR and CDR2 FQNEAQ (reference sequence). CDR3 length equals 13 residues. V lost 4 bases, J lost 6 bases, and 13 bases lay in between. CDR3 sequence: CASSSRSYPEQYF. As DNA, the CDR3 is TGTGCCAGCAGCTCCAGATCTTATCCCGAGCAGTACTTC.

This clone was seen only once. The chain links TRBV28 to TRBJ2-1; TRBD2 matches at 12 bases. Trimming removed 2 bases from V and 9 bases from J; junction bases left unmatched: 8. Germline V gene data show CDR1 as MDHEN and CDR2 as SYDVKM. This CDR3 spans 16 amino acids. CDR3 nucleotide sequence: TGTGCCAGCAGTTTACCCGCTAGCGGGAGGGCCTCTGAGCAGTTCTTC. This codes for CASSLPASGRASEQFF.

This chain connects TRBV18 to TRBJ1-1; 8 bases fit TRBD1. V gave up 5 bases and J gave up 6 bases; unmatched junction bases: 8. Germline V gene lookup returns CDR1 KGHSH and CDR2 LQKENI. The CDR3 length is 14 residues. The CDR3 reads CASSGRQGLAEAFF. Here the CDR3 DNA reads TGTGCCAGCTCAGGAAGACAGGGGTTGGCTGAAGCTTTCTTT.

V gene TRBV10-3 combines with J gene TRBJ1-2; the match to TRBD1 covers 8 bases. The germline gives CDR1 ENHRY, CDR2 SYGVKD. The V segment lost 5 bases and the J segment 2 bases; nucleotides outside the gene matches: 1. The length of the CDR3 is 13 residues. Here the CDR3 reads CAISRDRNYGYTF. CDR3 sequence (DNA): TGTGCCATCAGTAGGGACAGGAACTATGGCTACACCTTC.

The V and J genes are TRBV29-1 and TRBJ1-2, with TRBD1 as a possible D gene (5 bases). Germline V gene sequence: CDR1 SQVTM, CDR2 ANQGSEA. This CDR3 spans 11 amino acids. The V end lost 7 bases, the J end lost 8 bases, and 14 bases lay between the germline ends. The CDR3 DNA reads as TGCAGCGGTAATTGGGGGGACGGCTACACCTTC. Its translation: CSGNWGDGYTF.

This chain joins TRBV6-5 and TRBJ1-2; D is possibly TRBD1 (5 bases). Looked up from germline, CDR1 is MNHEY and CDR2 is SVGAGI. The CDR3 has 15 residues. Trimming took off 8 bases at V and 4 bases at J, with 20 bases between the two ends. CDR3 in DNA: TGTGCCAGCTCTAGGGGCCTCGGTCCGCTCTATGGCTACACCTTC. Encoded protein: CASSRGLGPLYGYTF.

The chain is built from TRBV5-6 and TRBJ2-3; a weak D match, TRBD1 (6 bases). V shed 2 bases and J shed 1 base, with 14 bases lying between them. In germline, CDR1 is SGHDT, CDR2 YYEEEE. The CDR3 is 16 amino acids. For the CDR3, the DNA is TGTGCCAGCAGCTTCCTGACAGGAGGTGGCACAGATACGCAGTATTTT. Protein sequence: CASSFLTGGGTDTQYF.

V gene TRBV7-8 combines with J gene TRBJ2-3; TRBD1 matches 8 bases. CDR3 size: 14 residues. Germline V gene data show CDR1 as SGHVS and CDR2 as FQNEAQ. Trimming removed 4 bases from V and 4 bases from J; junction bases left unmatched: 4. CDR3 bases: TGTGCCAGCAGCTCTGGACAGGGCGCAGATACGCAGTATTTT. Protein: CASSSGQGADTQYF.

CDR3 sequence reads: CASSIGRNRDRDDEQYF. The CDR3 nucleotides read TGTGCCAGCAGCATAGGCCGTAACCGGGACAGGGACGACGAGCAGTACTTC. This chain joins TRBV21-1 and TRBJ2-7; the D segment call TRBD1 is taken from the table without a DNA check. TRBV21-1 is a known pseudogene. The CDR3 is made up of 17 amino acids.

The chain links TRBV7-8 to TRBJ2-7; D unresolved. This CDR3 has 14 residues. Germline V gene lookup returns CDR1 SGHVS and CDR2 FQNEAQ. V was pared by 4 bases and J by 1 base, with 11 bases between. The CDR3 spells CASSSGFGSYEQYF. As DNA, the CDR3 is TGTGCCAGCAGCTCCGGGTTCGGGTCCTACGAGCAGTACTTC. The full variable domain, its missing parts supplied by reference TRBV7-8 and TRBJ2-7, is GAGVSQSPRYKVAKRGQDVALRCDPISGHVSLFWYQQALGQGPEFLTYFQNEAQLDKSGLPSDRFFAERPEGSVSTLKIQRTQQEDSAVYLCASSSGFGSYEQYFGPGTRLTVT.

The gene calls are TRBV6-1 and TRBJ1-2; 7 positions match TRBD1. Germline V CDR1 and CDR2: MNHNS, SASEGT. This CDR3 is built from 16 residues. The ends lost 4 bases at V and 0 bases at J; junction bases unmatched: 8. CDR3: CASSGMDGTANYGYTF. The CDR3 DNA is TGTGCCAGCAGTGGAATGGACGGGACAGCTAACTATGGCTACACCTTC.

The chain combines TRBV9 with TRBJ1-6, with D hard to call. V was shortened by 0 bases and J by 7 bases, with 8 bases between the two germline ends. The CDR3 covers 14 residues. Germline CDR1 SGDLS, CDR2 YYNGEE. In nucleotides, the CDR3 is TGTGCCAGCAGCGTAGGGATTAGCAATTCACCCCTCCACTTT. It codes for CASSVGISNSPLHF.

The chain couples TRBV6-1 to TRBJ1-5; D remains ambiguous. CDR3 length equals 16 residues. Germline values: CDR1 MNHNS, CDR2 SASEGT. The V and J ends lost 0 bases and 0 bases respectively, with 9 bases between them. The CDR3 region has the DNA TGTGCCAGCAGTGAAGCGCGTAGAAATAGCAATCAGCCCCAGCATTTT. Protein: CASSEARRNSNQPQHF.

The chain combines TRBV5-4 with TRBJ1-1; D may be TRBD1 (6 bases). Germline-derived CDR1 and CDR2 are SGHNT and YYREEE (reference sequence). Deletions cut 3 bases from V and 5 bases from J, with 17 bases between. This CDR3 has 15 residues. CDR3 residues: CASSSSGARGTEAFF. Here the CDR3 DNA reads TGTGCCAGCAGCTCCTCAGGGGCCCGCGGGACTGAAGCTTTCTTT.

The chain carries TRBV25-1 and TRBJ1-5; tentatively, D is TRBD1 (6 bases). Trimming left V 6 bases short and J 5 bases short, with 14 bases between. CDR3 size: 14 residues. The germline V gene has CDR1 MGHDK and CDR2 SYGVNS. The CDR3 region has the DNA TGTGCCAGCAGCGAAACAGGGATGTATCAGCCCCAGCATTTT. Residues: CASSETGMYQPQHF.

This chain connects TRBV28 to TRBJ2-7; D is ambiguous. The V end was cut by 3 bases, the J end by 3 bases, with 9 bases between. CDR1 is MDHEN and CDR2 is SYDVKM in the germline V gene. This CDR3 has 13 residues. The CDR3 DNA follows: TGTGCCAGCAGTTTGGCCCGTCGCTACGAGCAGTACTTC. Its translation is CASSLARRYEQYF.